Each of the 4 T cell receptor beta chains below was sequenced from the same sample in a study of shared clonotypes between healthy human individuals. The assay was immunoSEQ multiplex PCR, and TCRdb's table has in-frame clones only and misses some. The repertoire has roughly 700,000 clones, approximately 79% of them found once; the top ten carry 1.5% to 2%. The sequencing sample was made of memory CD4+ T cells sorted from blood. Subset of the sample: CD45RA-negative fraction. The source of these receptors is a woman aged 30 to 39 in good health.

This chain connects TRBV7-2 to TRBJ2-3, with D possibly being TRBD2 (6 bases). Trimming took 5 bases from V and 1 from J, leaving 22 bases between them. Looked up from germline, CDR1 is SGHTA and CDR2 is FQGNSA. The CDR3 covers 18 residues. Written as DNA, the CDR3 is TGTGCCAGCAGCCGACAAACTGCTTCCGGGAGAGGCACAGATACGCAGTATTTT. Residues: CASSRQTASGRGTDTQYF.

The chain recombines TRBV2 with TRBJ1-2, with unresolved D. Germline CDR1 reads SNHLY; CDR2 reads FYNNEI. The CDR3 has 13 amino acids. V shed 4 bases and J shed 4 bases, with 10 bases lying between them. The CDR3 loop is CASSVSQIYGYTF. For the CDR3, the DNA is TGTGCCAGCAGTGTGTCGCAGATCTATGGCTACACCTTC.

This chain connects TRBV28 to TRBJ2-2, with D unclear. This CDR3 is built from 16 residues. The germline V and J ends were trimmed by 2 bases and 3 bases, with 13 bases remaining between them. CDR1 MDHEN and CDR2 SYDVKM come from the germline V gene. The CDR3 bases are TGTGCCAGCAGTTTACGGCCGCAAGAGTACACCGGGGAGCTGTTTTTT. It specifies CASSLRPQEYTGELFF.

The chain joins TRBV25-1 to TRBJ2-1; 7 bases map to TRBD2. V trimming: 5 bases; J trimming: 2 bases; junction bases outside the gene matches: 12. Per germline, CDR1 MGHDK and CDR2 SYGVNS. CDR3 length equals 17 residues. The CDR3, as DNA: TGTGCCAGCAGTCCTGCGGGGCTAGCGGAAGCCTACAATGAGCAGTTCTTC. This codes for CASSPAGLAEAYNEQFF.